These 14 T cell receptor beta chains were all obtained from the same sample, sequenced in a study of CD8 T cells in ankylosing spondylitis (dated by TCRdb to between 2016 and 2019). The library was generated by 5' RACE. The instrument given in TCRdb is Illumina HiSeq 2500. TCRdb passed the public sequencing reads through fastp at Q25 and MiXCR, retaining productive beta sequences. When rows share a CDR3 protein, they turn into one entry using the most common DNA and genes. The sample table shows about 340,000 distinct CDR3 sequences, and less than 10% are seen once. The ten largest make up roughly 15% of the sample. These receptors have no known antigen. The paper as a whole reports these results and caveats: Blood from ankylosing spondylitis patients appeared to be characterized by a TCR beta motif made up of fewer than ten highly homologous amino acid variants.

Sequencing was performed on blood, either unsorted or a sorted T cell fraction (not recorded which). These receptors all come from a male donor with ankylosing spondylitis.

The DNA of the CDR3 is TGTGCCAGCAGCTTAGCGCTCAGCGGAAGGAATGAGCAGTTCTTC. Its translation is CASSLALSGRNEQFF. The chain is built from TRBV7-9 and TRBJ2-1; D might be TRBD2 (5 bases). V was clipped by 0 bases and J by 7 bases, with 13 bases between them. Germline CDR1 and CDR2: SEHNR and FQNEAQ (reference sequence). This CDR3 comprises 15 residues. The whole variable domain, remainder taken from reference TRBV7-9 and TRBJ2-1, is DTGVSQNPRHKITKRGQNVTFRCDPISEHNRLYWYRQTLGQGPEFLTYFQNEAQLEKSRLLSDRFSAERPKGSFSTLEIQRTEQGDSAMYLCASSLALSGRNEQFFGPGTRLTVL.

V is TRBV5-5 and J is TRBJ2-5, with a tentative D call TRBD1 (6 bases). CDR1 is SGHKS, CDR2 YYEKEE, per germline (reference sequence). The V end lost 1 base, the J end lost 0 bases, and 16 bases lay between the germline ends. The CDR3 is 17 amino acids. The CDR3 reads CASSLTGVRGNQETQYF. Written as DNA, the CDR3 is TGTGCCAGCAGCTTGACCGGGGTGAGGGGGAACCAAGAGACCCAGTACTTC. Combining the CDR3 with reference TRBV5-5 and TRBJ2-5 gives the whole variable domain DAGVTQSPTHLIKTRGQQVTLRCSPISGHKSVSWYQQVLGQGPQFIFQYYEKEERGRGNFPDRFSARQFPNYSSELNVNALLLGDSALYLCASSLTGVRGNQETQYFGPGTRLLVL.

In its sample, this clonotype was seen many times. J is TRBJ1-1 and V is TRBV20-1, with unresolved D. Germline V gene lookup returns CDR1 DFQATT and CDR2 SNEGSKA (reference sequence). The germline V and J ends were trimmed by 3 bases and 0 bases, with 8 bases remaining between them. The CDR3 contains 13 residues. The CDR3 spells CSARPTMNTEAFF. The CDR3 bases are TGCAGTGCTAGGCCGACCATGAACACTGAAGCTTTCTTT.

The rearrangement uses TRBV27 and TRBJ2-7, with no clear D. V was clipped by 0 bases and J by 0 bases, with 12 bases between them. The CDR3 runs 16 residues. Per germline, CDR1 MNHEY and CDR2 SMNVEV (reference sequence). DNA for the CDR3: TGTGCCAGCAGTTTATCCGGGCAGTCACCCTCCTACGAGCAGTACTTC. Translating it yields CASSLSGQSPSYEQYF.

The CDR3 is CASDIWPAVGTFGIVGNTEAFF. The CDR3 DNA sequence: TGCGCCAGCGACATATGGCCCGCGGTTGGAACATTCGGAATCGTTGGGAACACTGAAGCTTTCTTT. V is TRBV5-1 and J is TRBJ1-1; D unclear. The germline CDR1 and CDR2 sequences are SGHRS and YFSETQ. The CDR3 extends over 22 amino acids. V was shortened by 7 bases and J by 1 base, with 38 bases between the two germline ends.

This clonotype was seen many times. The chain links TRBV20-1 to TRBJ1-5, with D unresolved. The V gene's germline CDR1 is DFQATT and CDR2 SNEGSKA (reference sequence). Trimming shortened V by 3 bases and J by 0 bases, and 9 bases separated the two germline ends. CDR3 size: 14 residues. The CDR3 is CSASNAVSNQPQHF. The CDR3 nucleotides are TGCAGTGCTAGTAATGCCGTTAGCAATCAGCCCCAGCATTTT.

The CDR3 DNA sequence: TGTGCCAGCAGTCAATCAGGGGTGTACAATGAAGCTTTCTTT. This codes for CASSQSGVYNEAFF. This chain links TRBV7-2 with TRBJ1-1; a possible D gene is TRBD1 (6 bases). V lost 6 bases and J 7 bases, leaving 18 bases between the germline ends. This CDR3 contains 14 residues. The germline gives CDR1 SGHTA, CDR2 FQGNSA.

This clonotype was recorded many times. V and J are TRBV12-3 or TRBV12-4 and TRBJ2-2; D call uncertain. The V and J ends lost 2 bases and 4 bases respectively, with 5 bases between them. The CDR3 is 13 amino acids. The DNA for the CDR3 is TGTGCCAGCAGTTTACGCCTCACCGGGGAGCTGTTTTTT. It translates to CASSLRLTGELFF.

This clonotype was detected ten times or more. The CDR3 protein is CASSPEPGSLNEQFF. CDR3 bases: TGTGCCAGCAGTCCTGAACCCGGGAGCCTCAATGAGCAGTTCTTC. This chain connects TRBV6-1 to TRBJ2-1, with D maybe TRBD2 (6 bases). CDR1 is MNHNS, CDR2 SASEGT, per germline. V shed 5 bases and J shed 6 bases, with 17 bases lying between them. The CDR3 is made up of 15 amino acids.

CDR3 loop: CSARGTPGNAYEQYF. The CDR3 DNA sequence: TGCAGTGCTAGAGGTACCCCCGGTAACGCCTACGAGCAGTACTTC. V gene TRBV20-1 combines with J gene TRBJ2-7; D ambiguous. CDR1 and CDR2 (germline): DFQATT, SNEGSKA (reference sequence). The CDR3 is made up of 15 amino acids. The V and J ends lost 1 base and 2 bases respectively, with 15 bases between them.

The chain is built from TRBV7-2 and TRBJ2-5; possibly TRBD2 for D (6 bases). Trimming stripped 5 bases from V and 4 bases from J, with 17 bases between. Per germline, CDR1 SGHTA and CDR2 FQGNSA. The CDR3 consists of 15 residues. CDR3 bases: TGTGCCAGCAGCCCTCCCCGTAGCGGACTAGAGACCCAGTACTTC. Protein product: CASSPPRSGLETQYF.

This clonotype was detected many times. This chain joins TRBV29-1 and TRBJ2-7, with 10 bases lining up with TRBD1. Germline CDR1 SQVTM, CDR2 ANQGSEA. The CDR3 totals 14 residues. The V and J ends lost 4 bases and 5 bases, in that order; junction bases with no gene match: 8. The DNA for the CDR3 is TGCAGCGTTGGCCCGACAGGGGGCTTCGACGAGCAGTACTTC. It specifies CSVGPTGGFDEQYF.

This clonotype was found many times. J is TRBJ2-1 and V is TRBV5-1; unclear D gene. This CDR3 is built from 14 residues. V lost 3 bases and J 5 bases, leaving 12 bases between the germline ends. Germline CDR1 SGHRS, CDR2 YFSETQ. The CDR3 protein is CASSSTTVNNEQFF. The CDR3 DNA sequence: TGCGCCAGCAGCTCAACTACGGTTAACAATGAGCAGTTCTTC.

This clonotype was found many times. The rearrangement uses TRBV12-3 or TRBV12-4 and TRBJ2-3; TRBD2 aligns across 9 bases. The CDR3 runs 17 residues. With V trimmed by 3 bases and J by 3 bases, 10 bases remained unmatched. The CDR3 DNA follows: TGTGCCAGCAGTTTGAGGGGCGGGAGGGGTGTTACAGATACGCAGTATTTT. This sequence encodes CASSLRGGRGVTDTQYF.